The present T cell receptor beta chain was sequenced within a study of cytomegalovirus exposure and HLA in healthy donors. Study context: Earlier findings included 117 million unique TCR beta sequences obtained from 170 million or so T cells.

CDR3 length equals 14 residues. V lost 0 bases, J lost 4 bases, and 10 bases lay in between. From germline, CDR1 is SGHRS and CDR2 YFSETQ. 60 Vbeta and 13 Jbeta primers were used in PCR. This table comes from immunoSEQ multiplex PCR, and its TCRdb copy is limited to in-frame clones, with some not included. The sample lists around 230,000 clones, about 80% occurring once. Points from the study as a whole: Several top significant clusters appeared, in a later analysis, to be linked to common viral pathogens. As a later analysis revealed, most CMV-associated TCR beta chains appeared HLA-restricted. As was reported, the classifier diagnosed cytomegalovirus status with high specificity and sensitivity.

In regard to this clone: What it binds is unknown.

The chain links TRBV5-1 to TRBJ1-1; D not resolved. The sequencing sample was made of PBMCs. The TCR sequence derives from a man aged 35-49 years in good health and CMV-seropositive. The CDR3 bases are TGCGCCAGCAGCTTGGAAGAGGGAAGCACTGAAGCTTTCTTT. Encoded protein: CASSLEEGSTEAFF.